The clone carrying this T cell receptor (beta chain) was picked up one time. The sample originates from a study of T cell changes during pregnancy in multiple sclerosis. Sequenced by immunoSEQ multiplex PCR; TCRdb stores in-frame clones only, minus some. The data contain about 40,000 clones, approximately 94% of them singletons. The clonotype was recovered from a female donor with multiple sclerosis, enrolled in a pregnancy study. Sequenced material: peripheral blood, taken in the third trimester of pregnancy.

In DNA, the CDR3 is TGTGCCAGCAGTACAAGGACAGGGATGGGGGTAGACGAGCAGTACTTC. Its protein is CASSTRTGMGVDEQYF. The chain joins TRBV28 to TRBJ2-7, with 8 bases identical to TRBD1. The CDR3 extends over 16 amino acids. Germline V gives CDR1 MDHEN, CDR2 SYDVKM. V lost 5 bases to trimming and J lost 5 bases; unmatched junction nucleotides: 14.